This TCR beta chain was sequenced for a study of cytomegalovirus exposure and HLA in healthy donors. With 60 Vbeta and 13 Jbeta primers, the PCR was carried out. Sequencing used immunoSEQ multiplex PCR; TCRdb keeps in-frame clones, though not all of them. The sample has over 150,000 clones, more than 60% seen once. This clone was recorded a few times. The ends lost 4 bases at V and 6 bases at J; junction bases unmatched: 5. Germline V lookup: CDR1 MNHNY, CDR2 SVGAGI (reference sequence). This CDR3 is built from 13 residues. Material for sequencing was PBMCs. The chain links TRBV6-6 to TRBJ1-2; 7 nucleotides line up with TRBD1. This TCR derives from a woman younger than 45 in good health and CMV-seropositive. The CDR3 sequence is CASSSTGADGYTF. CDR3 DNA: TGTGCCAGCAGTTCCACAGGGGCTGATGGCTACACCTTC.